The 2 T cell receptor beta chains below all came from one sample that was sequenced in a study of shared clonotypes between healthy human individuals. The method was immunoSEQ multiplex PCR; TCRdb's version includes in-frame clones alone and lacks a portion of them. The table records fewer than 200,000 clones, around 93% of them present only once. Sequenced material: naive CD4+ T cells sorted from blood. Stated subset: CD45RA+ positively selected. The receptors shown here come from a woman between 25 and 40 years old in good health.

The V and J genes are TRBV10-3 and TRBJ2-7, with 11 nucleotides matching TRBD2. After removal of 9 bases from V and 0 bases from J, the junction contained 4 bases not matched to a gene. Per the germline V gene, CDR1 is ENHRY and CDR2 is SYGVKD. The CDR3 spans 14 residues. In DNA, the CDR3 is TGTGCCATTAGCACTAGCGGGAGCTCCTACGAGCAGTACTTC. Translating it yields CAISTSGSSYEQYF.

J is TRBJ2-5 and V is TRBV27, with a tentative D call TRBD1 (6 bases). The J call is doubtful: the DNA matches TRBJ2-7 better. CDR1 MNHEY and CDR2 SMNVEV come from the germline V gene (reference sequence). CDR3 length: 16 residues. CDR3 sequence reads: CASKFRQDLSSYEQYF. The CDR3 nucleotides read TGTGCCAGCAAATTTCGACAGGACCTAAGCTCCTACGAGCAGTACTTC.